This entry is about one T cell receptor (beta chain). Deletions cut 9 bases from V and 3 bases from J, with 17 bases between. The CDR3 covers 15 residues. Looked up from germline, CDR1 is MGHDK and CDR2 is SYGVNS. This sample was included in a study of control samples from healthy donors and cancer patients. Clones were read by immunoSEQ multiplex PCR, and TCRdb kept only the in-frame ones, dropping some. The sample holds some 120,000 clones, roughly 91% seen once. This TCR was recovered from a man between 45 and 60 years old with head and neck cancer. V gene TRBV25-1 combines with J gene TRBJ2-2, with D maybe TRBD1 (6 bases). The specimen sequenced was PBMCs. The CDR3 spells CARLDRFWDTGELFF. The CDR3 nucleotides are TGTGCCAGACTCGACAGGTTCTGGGACACCGGGGAGCTGTTTTTT.